Presented here are 4 T cell receptor beta chains from one specimen sequenced in a study of graft-versus-host responses after intestinal transplantation. Method: immunoSEQ multiplex PCR; TCRdb's copy keeps in-frame clones and lacks some. The sample lists fewer than 30,000 clones; 75% to 90% were seen once. The specimen was PBMCs, collected 463 days after intestinal transplant. Source of these receptors: a human patient who received an intestinal transplant, so some T cells may come from the graft donor.

V gene TRBV27 combines with J gene TRBJ2-7, with D perhaps matching TRBD1 (6 bases). V lost 4 bases and J 5 bases, leaving 21 bases between the germline ends. Germline CDR1 is MNHEY and CDR2 is SMNVEV (reference sequence). This CDR3 spans 16 amino acids. The CDR3 here is CASSSPPRQAKDEQYF. The CDR3 DNA reads as TGTGCCAGCAGTTCGCCCCCAAGACAGGCGAAGGACGAGCAGTACTTC.

V and J are TRBV28 and TRBJ2-7, with D tentatively TRBD1 or TRBD2 (5 bases each). This CDR3 has 15 amino acids. Trimming removed 4 bases at V and 4 bases at J, with 17 bases between. The germline V gene has CDR1 MDHEN and CDR2 SYDVKM. CDR3 bases: TGTGCCAGCAGTTCGACGGGGCCCCTCGCTTACGAGCAGTACTTC. Residues: CASSSTGPLAYEQYF.

The rearrangement uses TRBV6-5 and TRBJ1-5; D is ambiguous. This CDR3 is 14 amino acids long. CDR1 MNHEY and CDR2 SVGAGI come from the germline V gene. Trimming stripped 5 bases from V and 6 bases from J, with 14 bases between. The CDR3 region has the DNA TGTGCCAGCAGTGGAGTGGGGTTCGGTCAGCCCCAGCATTTT. Its protein product is CASSGVGFGQPQHF.

The chain uses TRBV6-1 and TRBJ2-7; D is ambiguous. The CDR3 covers 14 residues. CDR1 is MNHNS, CDR2 SASEGT, per germline. V lost 6 bases and J lost 2, with 14 bases in between. CDR3 loop: CASSAKSWAYEQYF. As DNA, the CDR3 is TGTGCCAGCAGCGCAAAAAGTTGGGCCTACGAGCAGTACTTC.